The subject of this entry is one T cell receptor beta chain. Its antigen is unidentified. The source of the sample is a study of T cell responses to AZD1222 COVID-19 vaccine. Study-wide results and caveats: Spike-specific TCR breadth and depth both grew after two AZD1222 doses. Seropositive at baseline were only six AZD1222 recipients. Close to half of all spike-specific TCRs reportedly target regions of the variants that are unmutated.

This CDR3 is built from 16 residues. Germline CDR1 LNHNV, CDR2 YYDKDF (reference sequence). Trimming left V 0 bases short and J 3 bases short, with 11 bases between. The method was immunoSEQ multiplex PCR; TCRdb's version includes in-frame clones alone and lacks a portion of them. The sample consists of some 130,000 clones, about nine tenths of them appearing once. This chain connects TRBV15 to TRBJ2-2; TRBD1 or TRBD2 may be the D gene (6 bases each). Sequenced here: peripheral blood, sampled on day 0 of AZD1222 vaccination. This TCR came from an adult in good health. The chain's CDR3 is CATSRDWGADTGELFF. CDR3 coding DNA: TGTGCCACCAGCAGAGATTGGGGGGCTGACACCGGGGAGCTGTTTTTT.